This TCR beta chain emerged from a study of T cells after somatic rescue of genetic block. This CDR3 is 15 amino acids long. Germline V gives CDR1 MNHEY, CDR2 SVGAGI. With 2 bases removed from V and 8 bases from J, the gap between germline ends came to 15 bases. Produced via immunoSEQ multiplex PCR; TCRdb's table is partial and in-frame only. The sample has around 50,000 clones; approximately 96% are singletons. The material sequenced was peripheral blood mononuclear cells (PBMCs). The sequence was collected from a child under two years old. The chain recombines TRBV6-5 with TRBJ1-4, with D hard to call. The DNA for the CDR3 is TGTGCCAGCAGTTACCTAGGGAATCGTCACGAAAAACTGTTTTTT. Its protein product is CASSYLGNRHEKLFF.